This T cell receptor (beta chain) was identified in a study of blood T cell repertoires in COVID-19. Study details: Specimens from acute and convalescent COVID-19 originated in the United States, Italy and Spain.

This table comes from immunoSEQ multiplex PCR, and its TCRdb copy is limited to in-frame clones, with some not included. Here the sample spans some 140,000 clones, around 79% being singletons. CDR1 is SGHTA, CDR2 FQGNSA, per germline. The junction had 6 bases not matched to a gene; V was cut back by 1 base and J by 7 bases. There are 15 residues in the CDR3. This clone was counted a few times. The chain couples TRBV7-2 to TRBJ1-4; TRBD1 matches 7 bases. The material sequenced was peripheral blood. This TCR was recovered from a woman aged 70-85 years with COVID-19, enrolled during active disease. CDR3 nucleotides: TGTGCCAGCAGCTTAGGCCATGACAGGGCTGAAAAACTGTTTTTT. Translation gives CASSLGHDRAEKLFF.